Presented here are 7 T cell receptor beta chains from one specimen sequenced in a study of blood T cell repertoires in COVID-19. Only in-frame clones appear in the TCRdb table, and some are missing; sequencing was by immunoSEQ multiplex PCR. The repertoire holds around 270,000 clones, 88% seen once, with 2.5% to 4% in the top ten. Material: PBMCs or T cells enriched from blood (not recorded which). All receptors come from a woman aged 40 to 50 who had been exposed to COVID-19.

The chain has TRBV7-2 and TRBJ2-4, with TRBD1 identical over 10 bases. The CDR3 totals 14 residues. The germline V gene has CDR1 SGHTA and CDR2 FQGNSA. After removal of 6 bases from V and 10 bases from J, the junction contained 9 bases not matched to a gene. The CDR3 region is CASSPGQGELIQYF. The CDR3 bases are TGTGCCAGCAGTCCTGGACAGGGGGAGTTGATTCAGTACTTC.

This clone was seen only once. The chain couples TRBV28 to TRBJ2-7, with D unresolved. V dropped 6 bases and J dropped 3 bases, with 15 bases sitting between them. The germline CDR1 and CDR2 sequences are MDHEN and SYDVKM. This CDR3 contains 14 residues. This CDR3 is CASSTPVVNYEQYF. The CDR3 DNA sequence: TGTGCCAGCAGCACGCCGGTTGTGAACTACGAGCAGTACTTC.

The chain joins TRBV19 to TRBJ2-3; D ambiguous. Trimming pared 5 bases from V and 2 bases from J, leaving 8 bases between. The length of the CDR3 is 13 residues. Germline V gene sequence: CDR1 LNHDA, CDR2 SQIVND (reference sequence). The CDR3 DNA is TGTGCCAGTAGTTCCGAGGACACAGATACGCAGTATTTT. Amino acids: CASSSEDTDTQYF.

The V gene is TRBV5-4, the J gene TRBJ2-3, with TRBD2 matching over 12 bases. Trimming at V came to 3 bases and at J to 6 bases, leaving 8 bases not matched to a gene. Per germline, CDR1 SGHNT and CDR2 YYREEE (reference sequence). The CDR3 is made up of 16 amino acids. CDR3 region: CASSSQTSGRGDTQYF. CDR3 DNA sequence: TGTGCCAGCAGCTCCCAGACTAGCGGGAGAGGGGATACGCAGTATTTT.

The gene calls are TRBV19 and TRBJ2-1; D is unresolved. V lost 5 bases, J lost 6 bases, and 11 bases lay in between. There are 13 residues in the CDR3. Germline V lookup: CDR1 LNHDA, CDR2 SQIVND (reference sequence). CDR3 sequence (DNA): TGTGCCAGTAGTGTGCAGGCCACCAATGAGCAGTTCTTC. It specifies CASSVQATNEQFF.

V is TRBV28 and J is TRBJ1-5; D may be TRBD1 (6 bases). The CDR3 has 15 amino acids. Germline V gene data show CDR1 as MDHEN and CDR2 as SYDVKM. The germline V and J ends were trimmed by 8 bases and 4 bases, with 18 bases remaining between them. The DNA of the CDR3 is TGTGCCAGCCTAAGAGACAGGCGTCGTAATCAGCCCCAGCATTTT. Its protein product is CASLRDRRRNQPQHF.

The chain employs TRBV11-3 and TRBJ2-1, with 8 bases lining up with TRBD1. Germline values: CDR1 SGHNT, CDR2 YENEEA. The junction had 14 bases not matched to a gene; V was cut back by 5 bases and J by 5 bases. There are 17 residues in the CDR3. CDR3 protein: CASSAKLGQGFNNEQFF. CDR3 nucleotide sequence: TGTGCCAGCAGCGCTAAGCTAGGACAGGGATTTAACAATGAGCAGTTCTTC.